This entry concerns a single TCR beta chain. Its antigen is as yet unknown. TCRdb keeps only in-frame clones here, not all; method: immunoSEQ multiplex PCR. The sample gives just under 75,000 clones, roughly 90% of which show up once; over 0.35% is in the top ten. These data come from a study of OX40 agonist ivuxolimab in advanced cancers. From germline, CDR1 is SGHKS and CDR2 YYEKEE (reference sequence). The CDR3 runs to 15 residues. V shed 4 bases, J shed 4 bases, and the junction held 10 bases outside the gene matches. Blood was sampled at baseline, cycle 4 day 1, and cycle 7 day 1. Study results and limitations: Partial responders at 0.1-3.0 mg/kg showed near-lowest clonal expansion.

The sequence was collected from an adult with an advanced solid tumor such as melanoma, head and neck, liver or kidney cancer. The source was CD4+ or CD8+ T cells sorted from blood, collected in a trial of the OX40 agonist ivuxolimab. V is TRBV5-5 and J is TRBJ2-7, with 8 bases fitting TRBD2. CDR3 nucleotides: TGTGCCAGCAGCGTAACTAGCGGAGCAGGGTACGAGCAGTACTTC. Amino acids: CASSVTSGAGYEQYF.